This T cell receptor beta chain was documented in a study of blood T cells in healthy people across ages. Study-level points and caveats: Donors of long life had a larger count of naive CD4+ cells and greater diversity than aged donors.

Germline V lookup: CDR1 SGHNT, CDR2 YENEEA. The CDR3 totals 15 residues. Trimming stripped 0 bases from V and 3 bases from J, with 10 bases between. The study drew donors from healthy Caucasian individuals in Russia aged roughly 6 to 100. A second about 6 to 12 cycle PCR used barcoded and J-beta primers. Using its own MiXCR run on the 5' RACE reads, TCRdb lists one record per CDR3 protein. The sample includes 800,000 to 1,300,000 distinct CDR3 sequences, around 27% of them seen just once. Remarks on this clonotype: Its antigen is currently unknown.

These data were also filed under a second study, of T cells of mothers and their children. As reported in that work: Over 8 million TCR beta CDR3 reads were obtained from each mother, and approximately 2.7 million from each child.

This chain joins TRBV11-3 and TRBJ2-3; D not resolved. The sequence was collected from a girl under 10 years old in good health. The sample taken for sequencing was blood. CDR3 amino acids: CASSLEGSETDTQYF. The CDR3 DNA is TGTGCCAGCAGCTTAGAGGGGTCCGAAACAGATACGCAGTATTTT. The complete variable domain, with remaining parts taken from reference TRBV11-3 and TRBJ2-3, reads EAGVVQSPRYKIIEKKQPVAFWCNPISGHNTLYWYLQNLGQGPELLIRYENEEAVDDSQLPKDRFSAERLKGVDSTLKIQPAELGDSAVYLCASSLEGSETDTQYFGPGTRLTVL.